What follows are 15 T cell receptor beta chains derived from one specimen sequenced in a study of OX40 agonist ivuxolimab in advanced cancers. The data were produced by immunoSEQ multiplex PCR, yet TCRdb's version contains in-frame clones alone and is incomplete. Of approximately 69,000 clones in the sample, about 82% are singletons; the top ten hold under 6%. This specimen consisted of CD4+ or CD8+ T cells sorted from blood, obtained in a trial of the OX40 agonist ivuxolimab. The source is an adult with an advanced solid tumor such as melanoma, head and neck, liver or kidney cancer.

The chain has TRBV7-9 and TRBJ2-1, with 7 positions matching TRBD1. V was pared by 3 bases and J by 8 bases, with 7 bases of the junction left unmatched. This CDR3 is built from 14 residues. Per germline, CDR1 SEHNR and CDR2 FQNEAQ (reference sequence). CDR3 DNA: TGTGCCAGCAGCTTCAGGGGGTCGTACGATGAGCAGTTCTTC. Encoded protein: CASSFRGSYDEQFF. Based on the CDR3 plus reference TRBV7-9 and TRBJ2-1, the full variable domain is DTGVSQNPRHKITKRGQNVTFRCDPISEHNRLYWYRQTLGQGPEFLTYFQNEAQLEKSRLLSDRFSAERPKGSFSTLEIQRTEQGDSAMYLCASSFRGSYDEQFFGPGTRLTVL.

The V call is TRBV6-5, the J call TRBJ2-1; TRBD2 agrees at 7 bases. The germline gives CDR1 MNHEY, CDR2 SVGAGI. V was clipped by 6 bases and J by 9 bases; unmatched bases: 5. The CDR3 runs 12 residues. The CDR3 region is CASRRSGGEQFF. The CDR3 region has the DNA TGTGCCAGCAGACGGTCGGGGGGTGAGCAGTTCTTC.

The genes are TRBV7-8 and TRBJ1-4; D is perhaps TRBD1 (6 bases). V lost 1 base, J lost 8 bases, and 20 bases lay in between. Germline V gives CDR1 SGHVS, CDR2 FQNEAQ. The CDR3 has 17 amino acids. The chain's CDR3 is CASSLVRGGRVTEKLFF. CDR3 bases: TGTGCCAGCAGCTTAGTGCGGGGGGGCAGGGTTACGGAAAAACTGTTTTTT. The variable domain in full, with the rest retrieved from reference TRBV7-8 and TRBJ1-4, is GAGVSQSPRYKVAKRGQDVALRCDPISGHVSLFWYQQALGQGPEFLTYFQNEAQLDKSGLPSDRFFAERPEGSVSTLKIQRTQQEDSAVYLCASSLVRGGRVTEKLFFGSGTQLSVL.

This sequence joins TRBV7-9 and TRBJ1-1; D is possibly TRBD1 (5 bases). The V gene lost 8 bases and the J gene lost 4 bases, with 11 bases spanning the gap. The CDR3 consists of 12 residues. Germline assignment: CDR1 SEHNR and CDR2 FQNEAQ (reference sequence). CDR3 amino acids: CASSRVGTEAFF. As DNA, the CDR3 is TGTGCCAGCTCCAGGGTTGGCACTGAAGCTTTCTTT.

The chain combines TRBV10-1 with TRBJ2-5; D is unresolved. V gave up 2 bases and J gave up 1 base, with 5 bases separating them. Germline V gives CDR1 WNHNN, CDR2 SYGVQD (reference sequence). This CDR3 contains 13 residues. The CDR3 nucleotides read TGCGCCAGCAGTGAGCCAGGCCAAGAGACCCAGTACTTC. Amino acids: CASSEPGQETQYF.

V is TRBV6-6 and J is TRBJ2-2; D is ambiguous. V lost 4 bases and J 6 bases, leaving 6 bases between the germline ends. Germline-derived CDR1 and CDR2 are MNHNY and SVGAGI (reference sequence). This CDR3 has 12 residues. CDR3 nucleotide sequence: TGTGCCAGCAGTTTACGGCCCGGGGAGCTGTTTTTT. Translation: CASSLRPGELFF.

This clone came up a few times. This chain links TRBV2 with TRBJ2-7; D is unresolved. Between the trimmed V and J ends, which lost 1 base and 0 bases, there was a span of 10 bases. The germline gives CDR1 SNHLY, CDR2 FYNNEI. This CDR3 has 15 amino acids. The CDR3 DNA follows: TGTGCCAGCAGTGAAGTCGAGAGGCTCTCCTACGAGCAGTACGTC. This translates into CASSEVERLSYEQYV.

This rearrangement joins TRBV2 to TRBJ2-2; weak D call: TRBD1 (5 bases). In germline, CDR1 is SNHLY, CDR2 FYNNEI. CDR3 length: 15 residues. Trimming stripped 6 bases from V and 0 bases from J, with 11 bases between. CDR3 amino acids: CASRPDRTNTGELFF. In DNA, the CDR3 is TGTGCCAGCAGGCCTGACAGAACGAACACCGGGGAGCTGTTTTTT.

The chain recombines TRBV27 with TRBJ1-5; 7 bases match TRBD1. Losses at the gene ends were 6 bases for V and 4 bases for J; bases not matched to a gene: 6. CDR1 MNHEY and CDR2 SMNVEV come from the germline V gene (reference sequence). The CDR3 extends over 14 amino acids. The CDR3 nucleotides are TGTGCCAGCAGGACTGGGACAGTAAATCAGCCCCAGCATTTT. Encoded protein: CASRTGTVNQPQHF.

V is TRBV6-1 and J is TRBJ1-6; possibly TRBD1 for D (5 bases). The CDR3 consists of 14 residues. V was pared by 6 bases and J by 9 bases, with 15 bases between. CDR1 is MNHNS and CDR2 is SASEGT in the germline V gene. The CDR3 sequence: CASRGGWYGSPLHF. CDR3 sequence (DNA): TGTGCCAGCAGGGGGGGGTGGTACGGTTCACCCCTCCACTTT.

The gene calls are TRBV7-6 and TRBJ2-1; D possibly corresponds to TRBD2 (6 bases). V dropped 4 bases and J dropped 10 bases, with 11 bases sitting between them. Looked up from germline, CDR1 is SGHVS and CDR2 is FNYEAQ. The CDR3 length is 12 residues. The DNA of the CDR3 is TGTGCCAGCAGCTCCACTAGCTACGAGCAGTTCTTC. It codes for CASSSTSYEQFF.

The rearrangement joins TRBV5-8 to TRBJ1-1; D unresolved. V was cut by 1 base and J by 4 bases, with 8 bases left in between. Germline CDR1 reads SGHTS; CDR2 reads YDEGEE. The CDR3 has 13 amino acids. CDR3 bases: TGTGCCAGCAGCTTGCTAGTGGGCACTGAAGCTTTCTTT. Translation: CASSLLVGTEAFF.

V gene TRBV6-5 combines with J gene TRBJ1-4; TRBD1 might be the D (5 bases). V gave up 7 bases and J gave up 8 bases, with 20 bases separating them. This CDR3 has 15 amino acids. CDR1 MNHEY and CDR2 SVGAGI come from the germline V gene. The CDR3 sequence is CASIYSRGSGEKLFF. In DNA, the CDR3 is TGTGCCAGCATCTACAGTAGGGGTTCAGGAGAAAAACTGTTTTTT.

The V gene is TRBV9, the J gene TRBJ1-2, with TRBD1 as a possible D gene (6 bases). The germline V gene encodes CDR1 SGDLS and CDR2 YYNGEE. The V end lost 4 bases, the J end lost 2 bases, and 12 bases lay between the germline ends. The CDR3 sequence is 14 residues long. CDR3 nucleotide sequence: TGTGCCAGCAGCTCAGCCACAGGGAACTATGGCTACACCTTC. It yields the protein CASSSATGNYGYTF.

This clone was detected only once. The chain employs TRBV7-9 and TRBJ2-3; D gene unclear. The CDR3 consists of 13 residues. The V gene's germline CDR1 is SEHNR and CDR2 FQNEAQ (reference sequence). V was shortened by 1 base and J by 1 base, with 3 bases between the two germline ends. This CDR3 is CASSLVGTDTQYF. The CDR3 nucleotides read TGTGCCAGCAGCTTAGTGGGCACAGATACGCAGTATTTT.